The clone carrying this TCR beta chain was observed a few times. Its antigen is not identified. This entry is derived from a study of PD-1 blockade in classical Hodgkin lymphoma. Here immunoSEQ multiplex PCR was the method, and the copy in TCRdb shows in-frame clones only, minus some. Of approximately 99,000 clones detected, 80% to 90% appear once; the ten largest clones hold around 20%. V lost 0 bases to trimming and J lost 2 bases, with 8 bases between them. This CDR3 region has 15 residues. CDR1 and CDR2 from the germline V gene are SGHAT and FQNNGV. Regarding the study as a whole: A significant rise in TCR diversity was seen by C4D1 for CD4+ cells but not for CD8+ cells. Still unresolved is the cause of the repertoire differences, which may be disease activity or prior therapy.

Each patient's relapse followed autologous stem cell transplantation, and brentuximab vedotin exposure varied. The clonotype originates from a human donor with classical Hodgkin lymphoma. Sample: peripheral blood mononuclear cells (PBMCs), taken before the second cycle of nivolumab. The V call is TRBV11-2, the J call TRBJ1-3; no firm D call. The CDR3 nucleotides are TGTGCCAGCAGCTTAGAACGGGCAGCTGGAAACACCATATATTTT. This codes for CASSLERAAGNTIYF.